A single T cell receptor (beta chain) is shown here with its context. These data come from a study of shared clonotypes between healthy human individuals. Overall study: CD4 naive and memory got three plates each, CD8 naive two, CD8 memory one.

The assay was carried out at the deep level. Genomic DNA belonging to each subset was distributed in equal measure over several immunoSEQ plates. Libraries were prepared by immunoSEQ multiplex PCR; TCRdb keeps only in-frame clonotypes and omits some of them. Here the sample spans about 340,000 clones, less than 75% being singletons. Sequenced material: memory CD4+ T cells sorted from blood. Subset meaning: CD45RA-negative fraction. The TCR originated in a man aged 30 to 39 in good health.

CDR3 DNA sequence: TGTGCCAGCAATGTTGGGATTCCTAGTGACACTGAAGCTTTCTTT. Its protein is CASNVGIPSDTEAFF. The V call is TRBV28, the J call TRBJ1-1; unclear D gene. CDR1 and CDR2 from the germline V gene are MDHEN and SYDVKM. V was clipped by 7 bases and J by 3 bases, with 18 bases between them. This CDR3 has 15 residues.